The 25 T cell receptor beta chains presented below share a single source sample, sequenced in a study of spatial heterogeneity in lung cancer. Study results and limitations: Mutation counts in tumors were tracked by counts of expanded intratumoral alpha and beta TCRs.

For these receptors, no antigen is known. As to time point: sample taken at primary tumor resection. TCRdb ran MiXCR on the 5' RACE reads and lists one entry per CDR3 protein. The sample carries about 5,600 distinct CDR3 sequences, roughly 7.1% recorded once. Specimen: lung tumor tissue, collected at surgery. The receptors stem from a female donor with early-stage non-small cell lung cancer.

About this clonotype itself: This beta chain represents an off-target read in a library built for alpha chains; its size is of limited meaning. The rearrangement joins TRBV7-9 to TRBJ1-1, with 8 bases identical to TRBD1. Trimming cost V 5 bases and J 0 bases; bases outside gene matches: 5. In germline, CDR1 is SEHNR, CDR2 FQNEAQ (reference sequence). The CDR3 sequence is 15 residues long. The CDR3 spells CASSQRQGMNTEAFF. CDR3 sequence (DNA): TGTGCCAGCAGCCAGAGACAGGGGATGAACACTGAAGCTTTCTTT.

Comments on this clonotype: The library was prepared for alpha chains; this beta chain is a stray read, so its frequency means little. The J gene is TRBJ1-2, the V gene TRBV5-4; 7 nucleotides agree with TRBD1. The CDR3 extends over 15 amino acids. CDR1 and CDR2 (germline): SGHNT, YYREEE (reference sequence). The ends lost 2 bases at V and 4 bases at J; junction bases unmatched: 8. CDR3 in amino acids: CASSLSYGTVYGYTF. CDR3 sequence (DNA): TGTGCCAGCAGCTTATCGTACGGGACAGTCTATGGCTACACCTTC.

By share, this clonotype counts as medium-sized. A library prepared for alpha chains yielded this beta chain as an off-target read; its size is of little meaning. Here the CDR3 reads CASSSGQIPFHYGYTF. CDR3 nucleotides: TGTGCCAGCAGCTCCGGACAGATTCCATTCCACTATGGCTACACCTTC. The genes are TRBV7-2 and TRBJ1-2, with a tentative D call TRBD1 (6 bases). V was shortened by 4 bases and J by 3 bases, with 18 bases between the two germline ends. The length of the CDR3 is 16 residues. The germline gives CDR1 SGHTA, CDR2 FQGNSA.

This clonotype was observed many times. Within a library made for alpha chains, this beta chain is off target, and its count is uninformative. This chain connects TRBV28 to TRBJ1-4, with a possible D match to TRBD1 (5 bases). Trimming stripped 4 bases from V and 8 bases from J, with 17 bases between. This CDR3 spans 15 amino acids. Germline-derived CDR1 and CDR2 are MDHEN and SYDVKM. The CDR3 sequence is CASSSLGTAREKLFF. For the CDR3, the DNA is TGTGCCAGCAGTTCCCTCGGGACGGCCAGGGAAAAACTGTTTTTT. Filled out from reference TRBV28 and TRBJ1-4, the complete variable domain reads DVKVTQSSRYLVKRTGEKVFLECVQDMDHENMFWYRQDPGLGLRLIYFSYDVKMKEKGDIPEGYSVSREKKERFSLILESASTNQTSMYLCASSSLGTAREKLFFGSGTQLSVL.

By sample fraction, this clonotype is medium-sized. This beta chain turned up in a library designed for alpha chains; as an off-target read, its abundance says little. The chain has TRBV5-1 and TRBJ2-2; a weak D match, TRBD2 (5 bases). V lost 4 bases to trimming and J lost 6 bases, with 16 bases between them. This CDR3 is 15 amino acids long. Germline V CDR1 and CDR2: SGHRS, YFSETQ. The CDR3 DNA reads as TGCGCCAGCAGCACAACACCCGGACTTGCCGGGGAGCTGTTTTTT. Residues: CASSTTPGLAGELFF.

Judged by abundance, this clonotype is large (0.1 to 1%). Because this beta chain is a stray read in a library intended to capture alpha chains, its abundance should not be given much weight. V usage is TRBV7-9 and J usage is TRBJ2-1, with unresolved D. CDR3 length equals 12 residues. CDR1 is SEHNR, CDR2 FQNEAQ, per germline (reference sequence). Trimming pared 8 bases from V and 2 bases from J, leaving 7 bases between. The CDR3: CASGTPYNEQFF. In nucleotides, the CDR3 is TGTGCCAGCGGTACGCCCTACAATGAGCAGTTCTTC.

By frequency in the sample, this clonotype is medium-sized. This beta chain came through as a stray read in a library set up for alpha chains, and its size says little. The rearrangement links TRBV9 to TRBJ1-2; 9 bases align to TRBD1. The CDR3 length is 16 residues. Germline V gene lookup returns CDR1 SGDLS and CDR2 YYNGEE. V dropped 0 bases and J dropped 4; count of bases not matched to a gene: 7. The DNA for the CDR3 is TGTGCCAGCAGCGTAGATCCGGGACAGGGCGGCTATGGCTACACCTTC. It encodes CASSVDPGQGGYGYTF.

This clonotype was recorded many times. Because this beta chain is a stray read in a library intended to capture alpha chains, its abundance should not be given much weight. The chain couples TRBV20-1 to TRBJ2-5, with 7 bases identical to TRBD1. The V and J ends lost 4 bases and 2 bases, in that order; junction bases with no gene match: 10. The CDR3 totals 15 residues. The germline CDR1 and CDR2 sequences are DFQATT and SNEGSKA (reference sequence). CDR3 coding DNA: TGCAGTGCTAAGGGGAACACAGGGGATCAAGAGACCCAGTACTTC. This encodes CSAKGNTGDQETQYF.

This clonotype occurred many times. This beta chain is off target for a library built for alpha chains, so its abundance means little. CDR3 sequence reads: CASSYSLPEQYF. The CDR3 bases are TGTGCCAGCAGTTACAGTCTTCCGGAGCAGTACTTC. The genes are TRBV6-6 and TRBJ2-7; unclear D gene. This CDR3 is built from 12 residues. Trimming stripped 2 bases from V and 7 bases from J, with 9 bases between. Germline CDR1 reads MNHNY; CDR2 reads SVGAGI (reference sequence).

This clonotype was seen ten or more times. This beta chain is a stray sequence in a library constructed for alpha chains; its clone size is not meaningful. V gene TRBV7-2 combines with J gene TRBJ1-3; D remains unclear. Trimming cost V 5 bases and J 0 bases, with 14 bases left between them. Germline CDR1 reads SGHTA; CDR2 reads FQGNSA. This CDR3 is built from 16 residues. In nucleotides, the CDR3 is TGTGCCAGCAGCCCCACGGCAGGCCTCTCTGGAAACACCATATATTTT. Translation: CASSPTAGLSGNTIYF.

This clonotype qualifies as medium-sized. The library was designed around alpha chains, so this beta chain is a stray read whose abundance carries little weight. The rearrangement joins TRBV10-3 to TRBJ1-2; D gene unclear. Germline V lookup: CDR1 ENHRY, CDR2 SYGVKD. This CDR3 contains 15 residues. The V end lost 4 bases, the J end lost 4 bases, and 16 bases lay between the germline ends. The CDR3 sequence: CAISAETPTFYGYTF. DNA of the CDR3: TGTGCCATCAGTGCGGAGACGCCGACTTTCTATGGCTACACCTTC.

This clonotype was observed many times. This beta chain is a stray read from a library made for alpha chains; its abundance is not meaningful. The gene calls are TRBV20-1 and TRBJ2-7; D might be TRBD1 (6 bases). V lost 3 bases, J lost 2 bases, and 29 bases lay in between. There are 19 residues in the CDR3. The germline V gene encodes CDR1 DFQATT and CDR2 SNEGSKA (reference sequence). This CDR3 is CSARSPNVLTRDKPYEQYF. CDR3 nucleotides: TGCAGTGCTAGGTCACCCAATGTCTTAACCCGGGACAAACCCTACGAGCAGTACTTC.

Regarding this clonotype: In a library made to pick up alpha chains, this beta chain is a stray read with a size that means little. The chain uses TRBV18 and TRBJ1-1; D is uncertain. CDR1 is KGHSH, CDR2 LQKENI, per germline. Trimming stripped 2 bases from V and 1 base from J, with 5 bases between. This CDR3 spans 13 amino acids. The chain's CDR3 is CASSPAGNTEAFF. For the CDR3, the DNA is TGTGCCAGCTCACCAGCAGGGAACACTGAAGCTTTCTTT. Full variable domain (remainder filled in from reference TRBV18 and TRBJ1-1): NAGVMQNPRHLVRRRGQEARLRCSPMKGHSHVYWYRQLPEEGLKFMVYLQKENIIDESGMPKERFSAEFPKEGPSILRIQQVVRGDSAAYFCASSPAGNTEAFFGQGTRLTVV.

This clonotype rates as medium-sized. This beta chain represents an off-target read in a library built for alpha chains; its size is of limited meaning. V usage is TRBV7-2 and J usage is TRBJ2-5, with a possible D match to TRBD2 (6 bases). Germline V CDR1 and CDR2: SGHTA, FQGNSA. The CDR3 is 14 amino acids. The germline V and J ends were trimmed by 1 base and 3 bases, with 9 bases remaining between them. CDR3 sequence: CASSLGGGKETQYF. The DNA for the CDR3 is TGTGCCAGCAGCTTAGGCGGAGGGAAAGAGACCCAGTACTTC.

Note on this clonotype: Within a library made for alpha chains, this beta chain is off target, and its count is uninformative. V gene TRBV7-2 combines with J gene TRBJ1-4, with a tentative D call TRBD1 (5 bases). The CDR3 runs 15 residues. Germline lookup yields CDR1 SGHTA and CDR2 FQGNSA. Trimming took off 0 bases at V and 1 base at J, with 6 bases between the two ends. Here the CDR3 reads CASSLAGGTNEKLFF. CDR3 bases: TGTGCCAGCAGCTTAGCGGGGGGAACTAATGAAAAACTGTTTTTT.

This clonotype was counted at least ten times. In a library made to pick up alpha chains, this beta chain is a stray read with a size that means little. The V call is TRBV10-3, the J call TRBJ2-5; no definite D call. CDR1 is ENHRY, CDR2 SYGVKD, per germline. CDR3 length equals 12 residues. Trimming shortened V by 2 bases and J by 5 bases, and 6 bases separated the two germline ends. CDR3 amino acids: CAISEGMETQYF. CDR3 DNA sequence: TGTGCCATCAGTGAGGGGATGGAGACCCAGTACTTC.

This clonotype has at least ten counts. This beta chain is a stray sequence in a library constructed for alpha chains; its clone size is not meaningful. The genes are TRBV7-9 and TRBJ2-1; D remains unclear. The germline V gene encodes CDR1 SEHNR and CDR2 FQNEAQ (reference sequence). V was pared by 3 bases and J by 0 bases, with 6 bases between. This CDR3 is built from 14 residues. For the CDR3, the DNA is TGTGCCAGCAGCTTTGAAAGCTCCTACAATGAGCAGTTCTTC. Protein sequence: CASSFESSYNEQFF.

A note on this clonotype: This beta chain is off target for a library built for alpha chains, so its abundance means little. The rearrangement uses TRBV4-3 and TRBJ1-1, with D unclear. V lost 1 base, J lost 4 bases, and 13 bases lay in between. CDR1 is LGHNA, CDR2 YSLEER, per germline. The CDR3 spans 15 residues. DNA of the CDR3: TGCGCCAGCAGCCAAGGTTGGGAGGGTTTCACTGAAGCTTTCTTT. It is translated as CASSQGWEGFTEAFF.

This clonotype has only a few counts. This beta chain is a stray sequence in a library constructed for alpha chains; its clone size is not meaningful. The rearrangement uses TRBV20-1 and TRBJ2-1, with 10 bases identical to TRBD2. The junction had 1 base not matched to a gene; V was cut back by 3 bases and J by 8 bases. The CDR3 sequence is 12 residues long. Germline V CDR1 and CDR2: DFQATT, SNEGSKA (reference sequence). The CDR3, as DNA: TGCAGTGCTAGGGGGACTAGCGATGAGCAGTTCTTC. As protein: CSARGTSDEQFF.

This clonotype has a count of ten or more. For a library built for alpha chains, this beta chain is a stray read; little rests on its size. V is TRBV10-2 and J is TRBJ1-4; D ambiguous. The CDR3 totals 13 residues. V lost 5 bases, J lost 4 bases, and 8 bases lay in between. Germline CDR1 WSHSY, CDR2 SAAADI. The CDR3 bases are TGCGCCAGCAGTCGGGCGCGTAATGAAAAACTGTTTTTT. This translates into CASSRARNEKLFF.

This clonotype was detected many times. This beta chain came through as a stray read in a library set up for alpha chains, and its size says little. This rearrangement joins TRBV9 to TRBJ2-7; D might be TRBD2 (6 bases). Germline CDR1 and CDR2: SGDLS and YYNGEE. The germline V and J ends were trimmed by 0 bases and 2 bases, with 12 bases remaining between them. The CDR3 is made up of 15 amino acids. The CDR3 spells CASSVGSGSPYEQYF. DNA for the CDR3: TGTGCCAGCAGCGTAGGAAGCGGGTCCCCCTACGAGCAGTACTTC.

Of note for this clonotype: This beta chain is off target for a library built for alpha chains, so its abundance means little. The gene calls are TRBV29-1 and TRBJ2-5; 7 bases map to TRBD2. Germline CDR1 SQVTM, CDR2 ANQGSEA. Trimming took 7 bases from V and 2 from J; bases not matched to a gene: 7. This CDR3 comprises 13 residues. In DNA form, the CDR3 reads TGCAGCGCCGAATGGGGGGGGCAAGAGACCCAGTACTTC. Translating gives CSAEWGGQETQYF. The complete variable domain, with remaining parts taken from reference TRBV29-1 and TRBJ2-5, reads SAVISQKPSRDICQRGTSLTIQCQVDSQVTMMFWYRQQPGQSLTLIATANQGSEATYESGFVIDKFPISRPNLTFSTLTVSNMSPEDSSIYLCSAEWGGQETQYFGPGTRLLVL.

This clonotype was recorded at least ten times. For a library built for alpha chains, this beta chain is a stray read; little rests on its size. V usage is TRBV18 and J usage is TRBJ2-3; D gene unclear. Germline V gene sequence: CDR1 KGHSH, CDR2 LQKENI. This CDR3 is 13 amino acids long. The V end lost 3 bases, the J end lost 0 bases, and 4 bases lay between the germline ends. Here the CDR3 DNA reads TGTGCCAGCTCACCCCTAAGCACAGATACGCAGTATTTT. Translating gives CASSPLSTDTQYF.

Details on this clonotype: In a library made to pick up alpha chains, this beta chain is a stray read with a size that means little. The chain joins TRBV7-9 to TRBJ1-1, with D unclear. The ends were cut back, 1 base at V and 8 bases at J, with 17 bases in the middle. The CDR3 contains 15 residues. Germline V CDR1 and CDR2: SEHNR, FQNEAQ (reference sequence). CDR3 residues: CASSLGRASLGEAFF. The CDR3 DNA sequence: TGTGCCAGCAGCTTAGGGCGGGCGAGCTTGGGGGAAGCTTTCTTT.

This clonotype is medium-sized by share. Found in a library prepared for alpha chains, this beta chain is an off-target read, and its abundance has little meaning. The rearrangement links TRBV4-3 to TRBJ2-7, with 8 positions matching TRBD1. Losses at the gene ends were 4 bases for V and 7 bases for J; bases not matched to a gene: 6. The CDR3 covers 13 residues. Germline CDR1 LGHNA, CDR2 YSLEER. CDR3 nucleotides: TGCGCCAGCAGCCCACGGACAGGGCGAGAGCAGTACTTC. Protein: CASSPRTGREQYF.